This T cell receptor beta chain was identified in a study of cytomegalovirus exposure and HLA in healthy donors. Study summary: Both the 120 validation repertoires and the 666 first-cohort repertoires used the same platform, as reported by a later analysis.

Worth noting for this clone: Its antigen is not identified.

Losses at the gene ends were 3 bases for V and 0 bases for J; bases not matched to a gene: 3. In germline, CDR1 is SGHDT, CDR2 YYEEEE. The CDR3 covers 16 residues. Produced via immunoSEQ multiplex PCR; TCRdb's table is partial and in-frame only. Among over 250,000 clones listed, 65% to 90% were seen once. Study results and limitations: The listing of 150 to 200 TCR beta chains classed them as cytomegalovirus-associated.

Sequencing input: PBMCs. V gene TRBV5-6 combines with J gene TRBJ1-6, with 7 bases identical to TRBD1. This TCR derives from a woman under 30 in good health and CMV-seronegative. CDR3 in amino acids: CASSSRDSSYNSPLHF. The CDR3, as DNA: TGTGCCAGCAGCTCGCGGGACAGCTCCTATAATTCACCCCTCCACTTT.